This T cell receptor (beta chain) appears in the sequencing data of a study of cytomegalovirus exposure and HLA in healthy donors (dated by TCRdb to about 2017). Describing the broader study: In an earlier analysis of 587 of the donors, 276 Gb of sequence data and just under 120 million unique TCR beta sequences from about 190 million T cells were reported. Several DR-DQ haplotypes were handled as single units for association and clustering, since linkage in the cohort was strong. Using immunosequencing, the study profiled T cell repertoires from approximately 700 subjects and related those repertoires to cytomegalovirus serostatus. Donor age, sex, ethnicity and CMV serostatus were compiled together with the repertoire data. The study was designed to test whether signatures of past pathogen exposure could be identified by cataloging public T cell receptors. Across about 370 genotyped donors of the cohort, an average of approximately 200,000 unique TCR beta nucleotide sequences per donor were sequenced, and approximately 17% of those sequences were non-productive. An earlier analysis of roughly 600 of the donors used high-throughput TCR beta sequencing to judge whether each TCR beta V gene segment behaved as functional or pseudogenic. Class I and class II HLA loci were covered by the typing at four-digit resolution. In a later analysis, previously published TCR beta repertoires from 666 donors were re-analyzed and high-resolution HLA genotyping was added so that TCR occurrence patterns could be studied. To predict cytomegalovirus infection status, the study brought together high-throughput TCR immunosequencing, statistical association of individual TCRs with disease status, and machine learning. The genetic ancestry cluster associated with self-reported Caucasian donors included 81% of the 398 genotyped donors. A separate validation cohort of roughly 110 different subjects was used in addition to the 666-subject first cohort. About 300 gigabases of sequencing data and approximately 93 million unique TCR sequences were included in an early release covering roughly 700 HLA-typed donors. Typing coverage varied by locus: about 620-640 donors for A, B, C, DRB1 and DQB1; roughly 520 for DQA1; nearly 610 for DPA1; roughly 450 for DPB1. In the later analysis, no new phenotypic data were used to find candidate immune exposures; instead, reliance was placed on TCR beta sequences and their occurrence across donors. Genome-wide SNP genotypes for about three fifths of the roughly 670 donors were used in a later genetic analysis, which treated that subset as a discovery cohort. Every repertoire in the discovery cohort had been generated on one and the same sequencing platform. What the work shows at the level of the full study, not this receptor alone: CMV serostatus was the only immune exposure information available for the cohort. A cluster of highly shared sequence variants was judged likely to represent a technical artifact of the sequencing pipeline. In a later analysis, HLA-associated TCR beta chains showed more clonal expansion and lower generation probabilities than non-associated chains that were equally common. In a later analysis, several top co-occurrence clusters were reported to appear linked to parvovirus B19, influenza, CMV and Epstein-Barr virus. When HLA alleles, especially DR and DQ, strongly co-occurred, attributing TCR associations to individual alleles was difficult. Specific HLA alleles were associated with 15,000 to 20,000 TCR beta sequences at a false discovery rate of 0.05 in a later analysis. Linkage disequilibrium might explain the correlated functional status among segregating V segments, but an unknown experimental factor could not be excluded. A further reported finding was that TCR beta sequences accurately predicted the HLA-A and HLA-B alleles for most subjects in the first cohort. A later analysis found that most CMV-associated TCR beta chains appeared HLA-restricted, with HLA associations seemingly driven largely by CMV exposure. Cytomegalovirus status was reported to be diagnosed by the classifier with high specificity and sensitivity in both the original and validation cohorts. In a later analysis, TCR association rates were found to vary across HLA loci, with the most associated TCRs seen for DRB1 alleles and the fewest for HLA-C alleles. A few of the identified cytomegalovirus-associated TCR beta chains were confirmed in vitro to be specific for cytomegalovirus antigens. Presence/absence analyses assumed roughly uniform sequencing depth across donors, an assumption that may not hold. An earlier analysis of approximately 590 of the donors showed that most TCR beta V segments appeared in productive rearrangements either about 87% or about 30% of the time, which broadly matched IMGT annotations. The 87-base-pair reads could not distinguish some IMGT-functional V segments, including TRBV6-2 and TRBV6-3, so those segments were excluded. A total of 164 TCR beta chains were listed by the study as associated with cytomegalovirus. A later genetic analysis reported fewer N-insertions in productive TCRs among donors in an Asian-associated ancestry cluster than the roughly 720-donor mean. HLA typing was unavailable for some donors at each locus, so association tests used only the typed subset. According to the authors, the approach could potentially be generalized to other disease states and immunological phenotypes. Across donors, most TCR sequences were observed very rarely, whereas some public TCRs were present in many individuals. Only TCR beta chains were sequenced in this cohort, and the absence of alpha or paired-chain data limited detectable features. V-gene and J-gene trimming of TCR beta chains was associated with a missense DCLRE1C variant in a later genetic analysis, and the association was replicated in an independent cohort. Around 16 rarely observed V segments, including chromosome 9 orphons, were excluded from the earlier analysis of a few hundred of the donors because counts were too low.

Receptor amplification or capture employed the immunoSEQ multiplex PCR assay. For the multiplex PCR, a mixture combining 60 forward primers for TCR Vbeta segments and 13 reverse primers for TCR Jbeta segments was used. The CDR3 region of rearranged TCR beta genes was amplified from genomic DNA by a multiplex PCR assay. The amplified TCR beta libraries were sequenced on the Illumina HiSeq System as 87-base-pair reads. The original methods were these. A later analysis tallied 75 million to 95 million unique TCR beta chains across the 610 or so repertoires, and about 10 million of those chains were shared by two or more donors. Raw reads were error-corrected and collapsed into unique sequences with a nearest-neighbor algorithm that merged closely related sequences to remove PCR and sequencing errors. Alignment of CDR3 sequences to IMGT reference sequences was used to assign V, D and J gene segments. For a sequence to be retained, a match of at least six nucleotides to both a V gene segment and a J gene segment was required. Rearrangements were called productive when the CDR3 lacked stop codons and stayed in frame with V and J; all others were non-productive. CDR3 was defined according to IMGT convention as the region running from the second conserved V-encoded cysteine to the conserved J-encoded phenylalanine. Sequences without an unambiguous match to a single V gene segment were excluded from the earlier analysis of almost 600 of the donors. An earlier analysis of about 590 of the donors classified V segments as functional when productive rearrangements were above 56.7% and as segregating when the standard deviation between donors was above 5%. A statistical classification framework was built for diagnosing cytomegalovirus status from the catalog of TCR beta chain sequences. A later analysis assigned V and J genes by comparing TCR nucleotide sequences with IMGT/GENE-DB human TR gene sequences. A later analysis assigned CDR3 sequences and most-parsimonious VDJ recombination scenarios with the TCRdist pipeline. In a later analysis, each TCR beta chain was defined by its CDR3 amino acid sequence together with its V-gene family, and reads lacking a unique V-gene family were excluded. To address suspected cross-contamination and a sequencing artifact, a later analysis removed 592 highly shared, low-generation-probability nucleotide sequences. For each public chain, a later analysis derived a clonal expansion index from normalized ranks of inferred template counts within each repertoire. A later analysis computed generation probabilities with a VDJ recombination model fitted to out-of-frame rearrangements, and checked the results against IGoR. Hypergeometric tests were used in a later analysis to score TCR-TCR, TCR-HLA and TCR-CMV co-occurrence, with a repertoire-size bias correction applied to the TCR pairs. A later analysis estimated false discovery rates by permuting HLA or CMV assignments 20 times. In a later analysis, co-occurring TCRs were grouped using DBSCAN, and TCRdist sequence similarity was added for clustering within HLA-allele-positive subsets. For co-occurrence clustering, repertoires with fewer than 30,000 or more than 120,000 public chains were excluded, along with four to six repertoires with anomalous nucleotide sharing. Held by TCRdb, this immuneACCESS table contains in-frame sequences only and omits some clones. Under half of the omission traces to an unresolved V gene where checked; the cause of the rest is unknown. V, J and clone size reflect that table, while D and trimming were determined from the DNA. The sample contains 140,000 to 150,000 clones, roughly 80% of them found a single time. Around 7% of the sample is in the top ten clones.

CDR1 and CDR2 are drawn from the germline V gene: SNHLY, FYNNEI. V is trimmed back by 6 bases and J by 6 bases, and the junction contains 5 bases that no gene match accounts for. The CDR3 holds 14 amino acids from the cysteine to the phenylalanine. Of all the DNA, just the CDR3 is kept, 42 bases in frame from base 1. The cohort consisted of some 670 healthy bone marrow donors. Cohort members were all nominally healthy when sampled, although unrecorded immune exposures were likely present. The donor was CMV seropositive and belonged to the group of some 290 seropositive cohort members. Every donor gave a peripheral blood sample, and the peripheral blood mononuclear cells from that sample were used for TCR beta sequencing. The Qiagen DNeasy Blood Extraction Kit was used to extract genomic DNA from the blood cell samples. A word on this clone: Its antigen specificity is not known. The record has no base qualities; no much larger clone is one base away.

Sequencing was performed on PBMCs. The clonotype was recovered from a woman aged 40 to 50 in good health and CMV-seropositive. This chain joins TRBV2 to TRBJ2-1, with 10 bases matching TRBD2. The base sequence is TGTGCCAGCAGCCTTCGGACTAGCGGCAATGAGCAGTTCTTC. Its amino acids are CASSLRTSGNEQFF.